The 20 T cell receptor beta chains below all came from one sample that was sequenced in a study of blood T cell repertoires in COVID-19. Sequencing was performed with immunoSEQ multiplex PCR; in TCRdb, only in-frame clones are kept and a portion is missing. The data show 200,000 to 300,000 clones, roughly 85% seen once. Input material: peripheral blood. These receptors originate from a woman aged 18-29 years with acute or convalescent COVID-19.

This CDR3 reads CASSLGFQGGELFF. The CDR3 region has the DNA TGTGCCAGCAGCTTAGGATTCCAGGGCGGGGAGCTGTTTTTT. The rearrangement uses TRBV7-9 and TRBJ2-2; D may be TRBD1 (5 bases). Germline V lookup: CDR1 SEHNR, CDR2 FQNEAQ (reference sequence). The germline V and J ends were trimmed by 1 base and 7 bases, with 10 bases remaining between them. This CDR3 comprises 14 residues.

The CDR3, as DNA: TGCAGTGCTAGTCCCGGGACTAGCTCCTACAATGAGCAGTTCTTC. Residues: CSASPGTSSYNEQFF. The rearrangement links TRBV20-1 to TRBJ2-1; 8 bases align to TRBD2. Unmatched junction bases numbered 4, after V lost 3 bases and J lost 0 bases. Germline V gene sequence: CDR1 DFQATT, CDR2 SNEGSKA (reference sequence). This CDR3 spans 15 amino acids.

The gene calls are TRBV7-9 and TRBJ1-6; D is ambiguous. This CDR3 contains 14 residues. CDR1 is SEHNR and CDR2 is FQNEAQ in the germline V gene (reference sequence). V was clipped by 8 bases and J by 7 bases, with 15 bases between them. As DNA, the CDR3 is TGTGCCAGCCGCCCCTTGACTTCCAATTCACCCCTCCACTTT. Protein product: CASRPLTSNSPLHF.

This clone was recorded once. The DNA of the CDR3 is TGTGCCAGCAGCAAATGTCTGAGGGTCCCCAGAATAAGTGGGGCCAACGTCCTGACTTTC. Translating it yields CASSKCLRVPRISGANVLTF. The chain recombines TRBV21-1 with TRBJ2-6; the table's D gene call, TRBD2, was not cross checked with the DNA. TRBV21-1 constitutes a pseudogene. The CDR3 loop spans 20 amino acids.

V is TRBV5-8 and J is TRBJ2-1, with D maybe TRBD1 (6 bases). V gave up 4 bases and J gave up 6 bases, with 17 bases separating them. The CDR3 has 15 amino acids. The germline V gene encodes CDR1 SGHTS and CDR2 YDEGEE. The CDR3 sequence: CASSPGGAGGNEQFF. The DNA for the CDR3 is TGTGCCAGCAGCCCTGGGGGCGCTGGGGGCAATGAGCAGTTCTTC.

V gene TRBV7-2 combines with J gene TRBJ2-7; D remains unclear. V was trimmed by 3 bases and J by 5 bases, leaving 8 bases between them. The CDR3 sequence is 12 residues long. CDR1 and CDR2 from the germline V gene are SGHTA and FQGNSA. This CDR3 is CASSFFPDEQYF. DNA of the CDR3: TGTGCCAGCAGCTTCTTTCCCGACGAGCAGTACTTC. The full variable domain, in which reference TRBV7-2 and TRBJ2-7 provide the parts outside the CDR3, is GAGVSQSPSNKVTEKGKDVELRCDPISGHTALYWYRQSLGQGLEFLIYFQGNSAPDKSGLPSDRFSAERTGGSVSTLTIQRTQQEDSAVYLCASSFFPDEQYFGPGTRLTVT.

The chain is built from TRBV29-1 and TRBJ2-7; TRBD2 matches at 14 bases. Germline trimming cut 3 bases from V and 0 bases from J; bases unmatched to any gene: 7. The germline gives CDR1 SQVTM, CDR2 ANQGSEA. The CDR3 length is 17 residues. The CDR3 region has the DNA TGCAGCGTTGATCTGGAGACTAGCGGGAGGGACTCCTACGAGCAGTACTTC. The encoded protein is CSVDLETSGRDSYEQYF.

This chain joins TRBV2 and TRBJ1-5, with 7 bases that match TRBD1. Germline CDR1 and CDR2: SNHLY and FYNNEI. V gave up 6 bases and J gave up 0 bases; unmatched junction bases: 5. The CDR3 runs 15 residues. CDR3 sequence (DNA): TGTGCCAGCAGGGGGGGACAGACTAGCAATCAGCCCCAGCATTTT. Amino acid sequence: CASRGGQTSNQPQHF.

The CDR3 region has the DNA TGTGCCAGCAGCTTGGAGGGACAGGGACGGTCTAACTATGGCTACACCTTC. Translating it yields CASSLEGQGRSNYGYTF. This chain uses TRBV5-5 with TRBJ1-2; 9 positions match TRBD1. The trim removed 0 bases at V and 0 bases at J, leaving 6 bases unmatched. The length of the CDR3 is 17 residues. CDR1 SGHKS and CDR2 YYEKEE come from the germline V gene (reference sequence).

The chain recombines TRBV7-2 with TRBJ1-4; no firm D call. The CDR3 is made up of 15 amino acids. V lost 5 bases to trimming and J lost 4 bases, with 14 bases between them. Germline CDR1 reads SGHTA; CDR2 reads FQGNSA. The CDR3 DNA reads as TGTGCCAGCAGCCCGCGTGTCGGGGATAATGAAAAACTGTTTTTT. Its translation is CASSPRVGDNEKLFF.

This chain links TRBV7-2 with TRBJ1-1; TRBD1 matches 10 bases. V gave up 3 bases and J gave up 11 bases; unmatched junction bases: 6. Germline CDR1 and CDR2: SGHTA and FQGNSA. The CDR3 consists of 13 residues. CDR3 DNA sequence: TGTGCCAGCAGCTTTATGGGGACAGGGGTTGCTTTCTTT. This codes for CASSFMGTGVAFF.

In this sample, this clone turned up once. V is TRBV27 and J is TRBJ2-7, with 7 nucleotides matching TRBD1. V lost 1 base and J lost 0; bases outside the gene matches: 12. CDR3 length: 18 residues. CDR1 and CDR2 from the germline V gene are MNHEY and SMNVEV (reference sequence). For the CDR3, the DNA is TGTGCCAGCAGTTTATGGGCCCCAACAGGGGCAAGCTCCTACGAGCAGTACTTC. Translating gives CASSLWAPTGASSYEQYF.

This clone was counted a few times. This chain joins TRBV2 and TRBJ2-7; TRBD1 might be the D (6 bases). From germline, CDR1 is SNHLY and CDR2 FYNNEI. Trimming removed 6 bases at V and 5 bases at J, with 11 bases between. CDR3 size: 12 residues. CDR3 DNA sequence: TGTGCCAGCAGGAAACAGGGAAACGAGCAGTACTTC. It translates to CASRKQGNEQYF.

As for this clone: A much larger clone differs from this one at a single base, so this may be a read error. The chain recombines TRBV13 with TRBJ1-1; no firm D call. CDR3 length: 13 amino acids. Germline V gene data show CDR1 as PRHDT and CDR2 as FYEKMQ (reference sequence). Trimming cost V 0 bases and J 1 base, with 3 bases left between them. The CDR3: CASSLGQNTEAFF. The CDR3 DNA sequence: TGTGCCAGCAGCTTAGGACAGAACACTGAAGCTTTCTTT.

The chain employs TRBV30 and TRBJ2-7; 9 bases agree with TRBD1. CDR1 and CDR2 (germline): GTSNPN, SVGIG (reference sequence). V lost 0 bases, J lost 0 bases, and 6 bases stayed unmatched. CDR3 size: 16 residues. The CDR3 nucleotides read TGTGCCTGGAGTGTATTCGGGACAGGGAGCTCCTACGAGCAGTACTTC. Protein: CAWSVFGTGSSYEQYF.

The chain couples TRBV7-2 to TRBJ2-7, with 15 bases aligning to TRBD2. V shed 2 bases and J 6 bases; nucleotides not matched to a gene: 5. The V gene's germline CDR1 is SGHTA and CDR2 FQGNSA. The CDR3 runs 16 residues. The DNA for the CDR3 is TGTGCCAGCAGCTTAAGAGGACTAGCGGGAGGGGCCGAGCAGTACTTC. It specifies CASSLRGLAGGAEQYF.

V usage is TRBV5-1 and J usage is TRBJ2-1, with D perhaps TRBD2 (5 bases). The CDR3 is 15 amino acids. Per germline, CDR1 SGHRS and CDR2 YFSETQ. Deletions cut 4 bases from V and 0 bases from J, with 11 bases between. The CDR3 sequence is CASSGGQNSYNEQFF. The CDR3, as DNA: TGCGCCAGCAGCGGCGGGCAGAACTCCTACAATGAGCAGTTCTTC.

The chain carries TRBV7-6 and TRBJ2-1; 7 nucleotides agree with TRBD2. The CDR3 consists of 16 residues. Trimming at V came to 1 base and at J to 0 bases, leaving 3 bases not matched to a gene. CDR1 is SGHVS, CDR2 FNYEAQ, per germline. The CDR3: CASSLDSGGSYNEQFF. CDR3 DNA: TGTGCCAGCAGCTTAGACTCGGGGGGCTCCTACAATGAGCAGTTCTTC.

In this sample, this clone turned up once. This chain joins TRBV19 and TRBJ2-1, with 7 bases lining up with TRBD1. The J segment lost 6 bases and the V segment lost 3 bases, leaving 11 bases of the junction unmatched. CDR3 size: 16 residues. The germline V gene encodes CDR1 LNHDA and CDR2 SQIVND (reference sequence). The CDR3 DNA is TGTGCCAGTAGTATTCCCACAGGGGTTTTGGTCAATGAGCAGTTCTTC. This sequence encodes CASSIPTGVLVNEQFF.

This chain uses TRBV5-1 with TRBJ1-4, with TRBD1 identical over 10 bases. J was trimmed by 7 bases and V by 4 bases; bases with no gene match: 7. The V gene's germline CDR1 is SGHRS and CDR2 YFSETQ. The CDR3 sequence is 15 residues long. Here the CDR3 reads CASSQHGTGAEKLFF. CDR3 DNA sequence: TGCGCCAGCAGCCAACACGGGACAGGGGCTGAAAAACTGTTTTTT. Based on the CDR3 plus reference TRBV5-1 and TRBJ1-4, the full variable domain is KAGVTQTPRYLIKTRGQQVTLSCSPISGHRSVSWYQQTPGQGLQFLFEYFSETQRNKGNFPGRFSGRQFSNSRSEMNVSTLELGDSALYLCASSQHGTGAEKLFFGSGTQLSVL.